This T cell receptor (beta chain) appears in the sequencing data of a study of shared clonotypes between healthy human individuals. Study observations and caveats: Rarefaction demonstrated incomplete sorted-subset sequencing despite large depth. It was the non-shared clonotypes that had lower generation probabilities than clonotypes shared by all four donors.

Only in-frame clones appear in the TCRdb table, and some are missing; sequencing was by immunoSEQ multiplex PCR. This table holds 2 million to 2.5 million clones, under 97% found once. This clone was found once. Its antigen is undetermined. The V end lost 2 bases, the J end lost 9 bases, and 11 bases lay between the germline ends. The CDR3 totals 13 residues. The V gene's germline CDR1 is MNHNS and CDR2 SASEGT. The sample comprised naive CD4+ T cells sorted from blood. Subset: CD45RA+ positively selected. This receptor was obtained from a man between 18 and 29 years old in good health. The chain employs TRBV6-1 and TRBJ2-1; D is undetermined. CDR3 in amino acids: CASSETPLSEQFF. CDR3 DNA sequence: TGTGCCAGCAGTGAAACTCCGCTCAGTGAGCAGTTCTTC.